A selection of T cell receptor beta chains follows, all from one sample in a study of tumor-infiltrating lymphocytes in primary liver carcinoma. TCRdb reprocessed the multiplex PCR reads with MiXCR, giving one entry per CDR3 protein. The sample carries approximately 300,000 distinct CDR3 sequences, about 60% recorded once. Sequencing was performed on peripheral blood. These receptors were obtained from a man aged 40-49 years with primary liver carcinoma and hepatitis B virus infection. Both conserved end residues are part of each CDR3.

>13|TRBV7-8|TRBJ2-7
CASSLRQFYEQYF
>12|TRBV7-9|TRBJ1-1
CASSMDSWEAFF
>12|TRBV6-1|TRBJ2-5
CVSVAAQETQYF
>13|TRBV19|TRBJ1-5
CASSKSFNQPQHF
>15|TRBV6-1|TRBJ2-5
CASSGIGTPQETQYF
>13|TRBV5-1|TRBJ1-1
CASSYGQAYEAFF
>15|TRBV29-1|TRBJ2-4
CSVGSGRGGRNIQYF
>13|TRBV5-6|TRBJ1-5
CASSRSQDQPQHF
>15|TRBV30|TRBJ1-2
CAWSMTGLADYGYTF
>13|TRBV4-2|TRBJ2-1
CASTRDLRDEQFF
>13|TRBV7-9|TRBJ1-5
CASSLEGGQRQHF
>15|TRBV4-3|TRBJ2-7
CASSQEYGSIYEQYF
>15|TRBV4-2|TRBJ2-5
CLSSQVRAGRETQYF
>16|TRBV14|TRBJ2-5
CASSPLTARDQEIQYF
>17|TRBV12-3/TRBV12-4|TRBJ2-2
CVSSFHSGRASAGELFF
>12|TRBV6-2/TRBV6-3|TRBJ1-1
CASSSPGTEVFF
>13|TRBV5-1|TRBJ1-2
CASSPGQRLDYTF
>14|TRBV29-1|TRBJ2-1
CSVVPLSRLNEQFF
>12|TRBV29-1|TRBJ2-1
CSVNTGTNKRFF
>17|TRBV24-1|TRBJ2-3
CATSDRTSGRSTDTQYF
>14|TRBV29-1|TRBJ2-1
CSVVLGLEGVEQFF
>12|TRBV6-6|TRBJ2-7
CVSKTSSYEQYF
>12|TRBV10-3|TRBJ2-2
CAAGGAEGELFF
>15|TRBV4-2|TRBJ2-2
CANTQSRGTTGELFF
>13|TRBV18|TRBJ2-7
CASSPPPSDEQHF
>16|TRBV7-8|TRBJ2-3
CTSSLGAIHSPYTQYF
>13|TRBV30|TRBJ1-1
CAWKGVGGTEAFF
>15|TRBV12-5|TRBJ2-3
CASGLGQGPTDMQYF
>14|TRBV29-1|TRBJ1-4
CSGLGASTIEKLFF
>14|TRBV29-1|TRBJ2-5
CSAGTGGSRETQYF
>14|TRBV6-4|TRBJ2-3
CASSDSQGADTQYF
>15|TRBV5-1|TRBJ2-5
CASSLVGAGEETQYF
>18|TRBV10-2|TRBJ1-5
CASSEQQSLGPSNQPQHF
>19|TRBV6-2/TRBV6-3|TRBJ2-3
CASSSMTSGRQGGTDTQYF
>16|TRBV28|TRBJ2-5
CASSFRGHLGRETQYF
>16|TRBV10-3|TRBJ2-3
CAINGPTSGSTDTQYF
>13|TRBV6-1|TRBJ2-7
CASRGLARSEQYF
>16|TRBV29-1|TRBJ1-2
CSAPIRGLTTNYGYTF
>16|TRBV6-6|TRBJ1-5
CASSYSQGLGHQPQHF
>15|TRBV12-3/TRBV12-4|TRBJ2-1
CTSSLASGIYIEQFF
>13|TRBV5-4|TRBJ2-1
CASSAGLGSEQFF